Each of the 20 T cell receptor beta chains below was sequenced from the same sample in a study of T cells in Graves' hyperthyroidism and ophthalmopathy. TCR beta CDR3 region amplification was performed from RNA transcripts. TCR CDR3 underwent first-round RT-PCR with the HTBI primer set. From the multiplex PCR reads, TCRdb called clonotypes with MiXCR, one entry per CDR3 protein. The top ten hold 3% to 4% of the sample, which has fewer than 700,000 distinct CDR3 sequences, roughly 16% seen once. Sample: blood. These TCRs come from a woman younger than 45 with Graves' hyperthyroidism.

The V call is TRBV7-2, the J call TRBJ2-5; D might be TRBD2 (6 bases). The germline V gene encodes CDR1 SGHTA and CDR2 FQGNSA. CDR3 length equals 14 residues. Trimming shortened V by 5 bases and J by 5 bases, and 15 bases separated the two germline ends. The chain's CDR3 is CASSQPGLGETQYF. The CDR3 DNA reads TGTGCCAGCAGCCAACCGGGACTCGGGGAGACCCAGTACTTC.

There are a few counts of this clonotype. This rearrangement joins TRBV3-1 to TRBJ2-7; TRBD2 matches 7 bases. V was clipped by 1 base and J by 4 bases; unmatched bases: 7. Per the germline V gene, CDR1 is LGHDT and CDR2 is YNNKEL (reference sequence). This CDR3 is built from 15 residues. CDR3: CASSQAPAGLYEQYF. DNA of the CDR3: TGTGCCAGCAGCCAAGCCCCAGCGGGACTGTACGAGCAGTACTTC.

This clonotype was seen ten or more times. V gene TRBV18 combines with J gene TRBJ1-1; D ambiguous. The CDR3 is made up of 13 amino acids. The germline V gene encodes CDR1 KGHSH and CDR2 LQKENI. Trimming cost V 2 bases and J 3 bases, with 7 bases left between them. This CDR3 reads CASSPIVDTEAFF. The CDR3, as DNA: TGTGCCAGCTCACCAATCGTGGACACTGAAGCTTTCTTT.

This clonotype has just a few counts. In nucleotides, the CDR3 is TGTGCCAGTAGTGCGGCGGGCCCCCCCTACGAGCAGTACTTC. It yields the protein CASSAAGPPYEQYF. The rearrangement links TRBV19 to TRBJ2-7; possibly TRBD2 for D (5 bases). V lost 5 bases, J lost 2 bases, and 13 bases lay in between. CDR3 size: 14 residues. Germline V gene sequence: CDR1 LNHDA, CDR2 SQIVND (reference sequence).

This clonotype was picked up many times. This sequence joins TRBV24-1 and TRBJ2-1, with TRBD2 matching over 8 bases. CDR3 length equals 15 residues. The V segment lost 0 bases and the J segment 5 bases; nucleotides outside the gene matches: 2. Germline V gives CDR1 KGHDR, CDR2 SFDVKD. The chain's CDR3 is CATSDLLLADNEQFF. The CDR3 coding sequence is TGTGCCACCAGTGATTTGCTACTAGCGGACAATGAGCAGTTCTTC.

This chain links TRBV12-3 or TRBV12-4 with TRBJ1-6; weak D call: TRBD1 (6 bases). V was pared by 7 bases and J by 7 bases, with 14 bases between. The CDR3 is 14 amino acids. CDR3 loop: CASNQQGTNSPLHF. DNA for the CDR3: TGTGCCAGCAACCAACAGGGTACCAATTCACCCCTCCACTTT.

The chain couples TRBV5-5 to TRBJ1-4, with D hard to call. This CDR3 spans 15 amino acids. In germline, CDR1 is SGHKS, CDR2 YYEKEE (reference sequence). V lost 2 bases to trimming and J lost 0 bases, with 8 bases between them. The CDR3 reads CASSLTLATNEKLFF. In DNA, the CDR3 is TGTGCCAGCAGCTTAACACTCGCAACTAATGAAAAACTGTTTTTT.

This clonotype was seen ten or more times. This chain uses TRBV20-1 with TRBJ2-7, with D unresolved. Trimming removed 3 bases at V and 2 bases at J, with 11 bases between. Germline-derived CDR1 and CDR2 are DFQATT and SNEGSKA (reference sequence). The CDR3 is made up of 13 amino acids. CDR3 nucleotide sequence: TGCAGTGCTAGGACTCAACCTACCTACGAGCAGTACTTC. Its translation: CSARTQPTYEQYF.

A few counts support this clonotype. Given a much more abundant clone one base away, this may be a read error. The rearrangement links TRBV30 to TRBJ1-2, with TRBD1 matching 7 bases. Per germline, CDR1 GTSNPN and CDR2 SVGIG (reference sequence). This CDR3 is 14 amino acids long. Unmatched junction bases numbered 13, after V lost 8 bases and J lost 4 bases. The CDR3 region is CARAGGRGVYGYTF. CDR3 DNA: TGTGCCCGCGCGGGGGGCAGGGGGGTCTATGGCTACACCTTC.

This clonotype has just a few counts. J is TRBJ2-3 and V is TRBV15; no clear D gene. The CDR3 contains 15 residues. Looked up from germline, CDR1 is LNHNV and CDR2 is YYDKDF (reference sequence). V lost 0 bases and J 2 bases, leaving 9 bases between the germline ends. The chain's CDR3 is CATSRDRRDTDTQYF. For the CDR3, the DNA is TGTGCCACCAGCAGAGACAGGAGAGACACAGATACGCAGTATTTT.

This clonotype was detected many times. The rearrangement links TRBV12-3 or TRBV12-4 to TRBJ2-7; D is ambiguous. The CDR3 spans 13 residues. Between the trimmed V and J ends, which lost 3 bases and 4 bases, there was a span of 10 bases. CDR3 coding DNA: TGTGCCAGCAGTTTTCTACCCGGATACGAGCAGTACTTC. Residues: CASSFLPGYEQYF.

In its sample, this clonotype was seen a few times. V usage is TRBV20-1 and J usage is TRBJ2-1; 12 bases align to TRBD2. The germline CDR1 and CDR2 sequences are DFQATT and SNEGSKA (reference sequence). Germline trimming cut 6 bases from V and 4 bases from J; bases unmatched to any gene: 10. The CDR3 has 16 amino acids. DNA of the CDR3: TGCAGTGCGGATTCGTTTCTAGCGGGAGGGTACAATGAGCAGTTCTTC. Translation gives CSADSFLAGGYNEQFF.

The chain combines TRBV12-3 or TRBV12-4 with TRBJ2-1, with TRBD2 identical over 10 bases. Trimming at V came to 2 bases and at J to 9 bases, leaving 7 bases not matched to a gene. This CDR3 has 15 residues. CDR3 bases: TGTGCCAGCAGTTTAAGGCCTAGCGGGAGTGTTGAGCAGTTCTTC. Protein: CASSLRPSGSVEQFF.

This clonotype was counted at least ten times. The V call is TRBV28, the J call TRBJ1-5; 9 bases line up with TRBD1. V gave up 9 bases and J gave up 1 base; unmatched junction bases: 10. CDR1 is MDHEN, CDR2 SYDVKM, per germline. The CDR3 consists of 16 residues. CDR3 sequence: CASYEQGARSNQPQHF. CDR3 DNA sequence: TGTGCCAGTTATGAACAGGGGGCAAGAAGCAATCAGCCCCAGCATTTT.

This clonotype was detected many times. This sequence joins TRBV6-5 and TRBJ2-1, with 8 bases matching TRBD2. This CDR3 is 15 amino acids long. V shed 0 bases and J 7 bases; nucleotides not matched to a gene: 5. The germline V gene encodes CDR1 MNHEY and CDR2 SVGAGI. CDR3 DNA: TGTGCCAGCAGTTACTCCCCAGCGGGAGAGAATGAGCAGTTCTTC. Its translation: CASSYSPAGENEQFF.

This clonotype was seen repeatedly, ten times or more. The CDR3 region has the DNA TGTGCCAGCAGGCCGAATTCCTACGAGCAGTACTTC. This translates into CASRPNSYEQYF. The chain combines TRBV2 with TRBJ2-7; D uncertain. CDR3 length: 12 residues. Germline V gives CDR1 SNHLY, CDR2 FYNNEI. Deletions cut 6 bases from V and 1 base from J, with 7 bases between.

This clonotype was observed at least ten times. CDR3 DNA sequence: TGTGCCAGCAGCTTGTATTCAGGGGACACTGAAGCTTTCTTT. The encoded protein is CASSLYSGDTEAFF. The chain combines TRBV5-5 with TRBJ1-1; a possible D gene is TRBD1 (6 bases). CDR3 size: 14 residues. Trimming took off 1 base at V and 3 bases at J, with 10 bases between the two ends. Germline V gives CDR1 SGHKS, CDR2 YYEKEE (reference sequence).

The chain employs TRBV25-1 and TRBJ1-5, with unresolved D. The V end lost 10 bases, the J end lost 6 bases, and 19 bases lay between the germline ends. The length of the CDR3 is 14 residues. Germline V gene lookup returns CDR1 MGHDK and CDR2 SYGVNS. The CDR3 region is CATSVASGIQPQHF. The CDR3 DNA is TGTGCCACAAGCGTGGCCTCTGGGATTCAGCCCCAGCATTTT.

The V and J genes are TRBV10-3 and TRBJ1-1; D perhaps matches TRBD1 (5 bases). The CDR3 extends over 16 amino acids. Trimming stripped 0 bases from V and 5 bases from J, with 16 bases between. The V gene's germline CDR1 is ENHRY and CDR2 SYGVKD. CDR3 sequence reads: CAISESPGQGLTEAFF. The CDR3 DNA reads as TGTGCCATCAGTGAGTCCCCAGGGCAAGGTTTAACTGAAGCTTTCTTT.

Many counts were recorded for this clonotype. The chain joins TRBV28 to TRBJ1-4; D not resolved. Trimming left V 4 bases short and J 7 bases short, with 10 bases between. Germline-derived CDR1 and CDR2 are MDHEN and SYDVKM. This CDR3 contains 13 residues. CDR3 in amino acids: CASSSPAGEKLFF. In DNA, the CDR3 is TGTGCCAGCAGTTCCCCGGCGGGTGAAAAACTGTTTTTT.